This T cell receptor (beta chain) is drawn from a study of shared clonotypes between healthy human individuals. As processed by the authors: Filtering was not the same, since immunoSEQ gave junction-only sequences without quality scores. Here immunoSEQ multiplex PCR was the method, and the copy in TCRdb shows in-frame clones only, minus some. D and trimming were read from the DNA, whereas the V and J calls and clone size are those reported in that table. The sample consists of about 870,000 clones, 90% to 95% of them appearing once. Study-level results: The sharing of 4.5% to 5.5% of naive CD4 clonotypes was seen across several donors.

A remark on this clone: Antigen unknown.

Naivety among CD8 cells was defined by CD45RO negativity and positive CCR7 selection, thereby excluding terminally differentiated effector memory CD45RA+ cells. The receptor's source is a man aged 25 to 40 in good health. Specimen: naive CD8+ T cells sorted from blood.

CDR3 bases: TGCAGCGTTCAAGGGACGGGATCCTCCTACGAGCAGTACTTC. This encodes CSVQGTGSSYEQYF. The V call is TRBV29-1, the J call TRBJ2-7, with D perhaps matching TRBD1 or TRBD2 (5 bases each). V lost 5 bases to trimming and J lost 0 bases, with 14 bases between them. The CDR3 has 14 residues. Germline-derived CDR1 and CDR2 are SQVTM and ANQGSEA.